The 22 T cell receptor beta chains reported below all come from one sample, sequenced in a study of blood T cell repertoires in COVID-19. Sequencing used immunoSEQ multiplex PCR; TCRdb keeps in-frame clones, though not all of them. Of tens of thousands of clones detected, roughly 74% appear once; the ten largest clones hold 6.3%. Material: peripheral blood. The receptors stem from an older man with COVID-19, enrolled during active disease.

The chain recombines TRBV2 with TRBJ1-5, with 11 positions matching TRBD1. This CDR3 spans 14 amino acids. CDR1 is SNHLY and CDR2 is FYNNEI in the germline V gene. The V gene end was trimmed by 7 bases and the J gene end by 4 bases; junction bases not matched to a gene: 3. The CDR3 sequence: CASTGTGGNQPQHF. CDR3 coding DNA: TGTGCCAGCACCGGGACAGGGGGAAATCAGCCCCAGCATTTT.

The V call is TRBV6-4, the J call TRBJ1-5, with TRBD1 matching 7 bases. V gave up 5 bases and J gave up 7 bases; unmatched junction bases: 5. The length of the CDR3 is 13 residues. Per germline, CDR1 MRHNA and CDR2 SNTAGT. This CDR3 reads CASSNRGWQPQHF. The CDR3 DNA is TGTGCCAGCAGTAACAGGGGTTGGCAGCCCCAGCATTTT.

The gene calls are TRBV24-1 and TRBJ2-2; TRBD2 is a possible D gene (5 bases). Between the trimmed V and J ends, which lost 9 bases and 6 bases, there was a span of 16 bases. Germline V CDR1 and CDR2: KGHDR, SFDVKD. The CDR3 is 14 amino acids. This chain's CDR3 is CATGSITAAGELFF. As DNA, the CDR3 is TGTGCCACCGGATCTATTACAGCGGCCGGGGAGCTGTTTTTT.

The chain couples TRBV12-3 or TRBV12-4 to TRBJ2-7; no clear D. Between the trimmed V and J ends, which lost 5 bases and 2 bases, there was a span of 7 bases. This CDR3 is built from 12 residues. Here the CDR3 reads CASSAGAYEQYF. The CDR3 nucleotides are TGTGCCAGCAGTGCCGGAGCCTACGAGCAGTACTTC.

The chain recombines TRBV5-4 with TRBJ2-7; 8 bases map to TRBD1. With V trimmed by 0 bases and J by 2 bases, 4 bases remained unmatched. CDR1 is SGHNT and CDR2 is YYREEE in the germline V gene (reference sequence). CDR3 length equals 15 residues. For the CDR3, the DNA is TGTGCCAGCAGCTTGGGGCAGGGGGCTCCCTACGAGCAGTACTTC. Translated, it gives CASSLGQGAPYEQYF.

The chain joins TRBV5-4 to TRBJ2-6; TRBD1 aligns across 9 bases. CDR3 length: 16 amino acids. The V segment lost 5 bases and the J segment 3 bases; nucleotides outside the gene matches: 6. Germline V gives CDR1 SGHNT, CDR2 YYREEE (reference sequence). The CDR3 is CASRTGTGFGANVLTF. In DNA, the CDR3 is TGTGCCAGCAGAACCGGGACAGGGTTTGGGGCCAACGTCCTGACTTTC.

The rearrangement uses TRBV3-1 (or the pseudogene TRBV3-2) and TRBJ2-7; 9 nucleotides match TRBD2. V lost 1 base to trimming and J lost 5 bases; unmatched junction nucleotides: 6. The CDR3 is 15 residues long. The germline CDR1 and CDR2 sequences are LGHDT and YNNKEL (reference sequence). CDR3 in DNA: TGTGCCAGCAGCCAAGGGGTAGCGGGAGTCAACGAGCAGTACTTC. Its translation: CASSQGVAGVNEQYF.

The DNA of the CDR3 is TGTGCCAGCAGTGAATGGAGGTCCGGAGGCACTGAAGCTTTCTTT. Amino acids: CASSEWRSGGTEAFF. This chain joins TRBV6-1 and TRBJ1-1, with D uncertain. CDR1 MNHNS and CDR2 SASEGT come from the germline V gene. The length of the CDR3 is 15 residues. Trimming cost V 2 bases and J 4 bases, with 14 bases left between them.

This clone has just a few counts. The V call is TRBV18, the J call TRBJ1-4; no clear D gene. V was pared by 2 bases and J by 1 base, with 11 bases between. CDR3 length: 16 amino acids. Germline CDR1 KGHSH, CDR2 LQKENI. As DNA, the CDR3 is TGTGCCAGCTCACCAATGTTGGGGAGAACTAATGAAAAACTGTTTTTT. This gives the protein CASSPMLGRTNEKLFF.

The chain links TRBV7-2 to TRBJ2-7; 7 bases match TRBD2. The V segment lost 5 bases and the J segment 6 bases; nucleotides outside the gene matches: 16. CDR1 is SGHTA, CDR2 FQGNSA, per germline. CDR3 length: 16 amino acids. Written as DNA, the CDR3 is TGTGCCAGCAGCCACATAGGGAGGGGACCACTTATCGAGCAGTACTTC. Its translation: CASSHIGRGPLIEQYF.

The V and J genes are TRBV6-1 and TRBJ2-3; D call uncertain. Per germline, CDR1 MNHNS and CDR2 SASEGT. Trimming cost V 2 bases and J 5 bases, with 17 bases left between them. The CDR3 runs 16 residues. The CDR3 region is CASSELRGSAGDTQYF. The CDR3 nucleotides are TGTGCCAGCAGTGAACTGCGTGGCAGCGCCGGAGATACGCAGTATTTT.

V and J are TRBV27 and TRBJ2-1; 8 positions agree with TRBD2. CDR1 and CDR2 (germline): MNHEY, SMNVEV (reference sequence). The length of the CDR3 is 14 residues. The J segment lost 5 bases and the V segment lost 3 bases, leaving 3 bases of the junction unmatched. This chain's CDR3 is CASSLGAGDNEQFF. For the CDR3, the DNA is TGTGCCAGCAGTTTGGGAGCGGGAGACAATGAGCAGTTCTTC.

This clone has a handful of counts. V is TRBV19 and J is TRBJ2-3, with 7 bases that match TRBD1. The CDR3 extends over 16 amino acids. Per germline, CDR1 LNHDA and CDR2 SQIVND (reference sequence). The ends lost 4 bases at V and 3 bases at J; junction bases unmatched: 10. The CDR3 here is CASSNDRASETDTQYF. The CDR3 DNA sequence: TGTGCCAGTAGTAACGACAGGGCCTCTGAAACAGATACGCAGTATTTT.

The V and J genes are TRBV19 and TRBJ2-6; 7 nucleotides match TRBD2. Germline trimming cut 5 bases from V and 2 bases from J; bases unmatched to any gene: 9. Germline V gene lookup returns CDR1 LNHDA and CDR2 SQIVND (reference sequence). This CDR3 is built from 17 residues. The CDR3 loop is CASSPRWGGTGANVLTF. DNA of the CDR3: TGTGCCAGTAGTCCCCGTTGGGGGGGGACTGGGGCCAACGTCCTGACTTTC. The full variable domain, with the rest looked up from reference TRBV19 and TRBJ2-6, is DGGITQSPKYLFRKEGQNVTLSCEQNLNHDAMYWYRQDPGQGLRLIYYSQIVNDFQKGDIAEGYSVSREKKESFPLTVTSAQKNPTAFYLCASSPRWGGTGANVLTFGAGSRLTVL.

The rearrangement joins TRBV7-2 to TRBJ1-3, with D perhaps TRBD1 (5 bases). This CDR3 has 17 amino acids. Trimming shortened V by 0 bases and J by 1 base, and 13 bases separated the two germline ends. Germline values: CDR1 SGHTA, CDR2 FQGNSA. CDR3: CASSLALAGRSGNTIYF. CDR3 bases: TGTGCCAGCAGCTTAGCCCTGGCAGGGAGGTCTGGAAACACCATATATTTT. The full variable domain, in which reference TRBV7-2 and TRBJ1-3 provide the parts outside the CDR3, is GAGVSQSPSNKVTEKGKDVELRCDPISGHTALYWYRQSLGQGLEFLIYFQGNSAPDKSGLPSDRFSAERTGGSVSTLTIQRTQQEDSAVYLCASSLALAGRSGNTIYFGEGSWLTVV.

This clone was counted at least ten times. This chain uses TRBV4-1 with TRBJ2-5, with 7 bases that match TRBD2. With 4 bases clipped from V and 3 bases from J, the junction kept 8 bases outside the gene matches. CDR1 is MGHRA and CDR2 is YSYEKL in the germline V gene. This CDR3 has 15 residues. CDR3 residues: CASSPRGTSEETQYF. The CDR3 nucleotides are TGCGCCAGCAGCCCCAGAGGCACTAGCGAAGAGACCCAGTACTTC.

The chain has TRBV9 and TRBJ1-3; D is unclear. Germline assignment: CDR1 SGDLS and CDR2 YYNGEE. V was clipped by 0 bases and J by 0 bases, with 16 bases between them. The CDR3 extends over 18 amino acids. The CDR3 protein is CASSVALGGWSSGNTIYF. CDR3 bases: TGTGCCAGCAGCGTAGCCCTGGGAGGGTGGAGCTCTGGAAACACCATATATTTT.

This clone has just one count. The chain carries TRBV11-2 and TRBJ1-3, with D unclear. Germline lookup yields CDR1 SGHAT and CDR2 FQNNGV. The CDR3 consists of 13 residues. V was clipped by 7 bases and J by 4 bases, with 11 bases between them. CDR3 in amino acids: CASTPVAGNTIYF. The CDR3 DNA reads as TGTGCCAGCACCCCCGTGGCCGGAAACACCATATATTTT.

The chain uses TRBV5-5 and TRBJ1-1; D remains unclear. Germline CDR1 SGHKS, CDR2 YYEKEE (reference sequence). The CDR3 is made up of 14 amino acids. Trimming took off 0 bases at V and 3 bases at J, with 9 bases between the two ends. The CDR3 coding sequence is TGTGCCAGCAGCTTGGGCGCCGTGGACACTGAAGCTTTCTTT. Protein sequence: CASSLGAVDTEAFF.

The J gene is TRBJ2-7, the V gene TRBV29-1; possible D gene TRBD1, 6 bases. Germline-derived CDR1 and CDR2 are SQVTM and ANQGSEA. Trimming removed 6 bases from V and 3 bases from J, with 9 bases in between. The CDR3 covers 11 residues. The CDR3 coding sequence is TGCAGCGTCGGCAGGGGCTACGAGCAGTACTTC. Protein: CSVGRGYEQYF.

This chain links TRBV21-1 with TRBJ1-2; the table's D call, TRBD1, has no DNA check behind it. TRBV21-1 is termed a pseudogene. CDR3 length: 12 residues. The CDR3 loop is CASSRLDRGGTF. Written as DNA, the CDR3 is TGTGCCAGCAGCAGGCTCGACAGGGGCGGCACCTTC.

As concerns this clone: Other DNA variants within this sample encode the same CDR3. The chain combines TRBV27 with TRBJ1-5; 7 bases are a match to TRBD1. CDR1 and CDR2 from the germline V gene are MNHEY and SMNVEV (reference sequence). This CDR3 contains 15 residues. J gave up 0 bases and V 5 bases, and 4 bases lay outside the gene matches. The CDR3 region is CASSKTGYSNQPQHF. CDR3 nucleotide sequence: TGTGCCAGCAGTAAGACAGGGTATAGCAATCAGCCCCAGCATTTT.